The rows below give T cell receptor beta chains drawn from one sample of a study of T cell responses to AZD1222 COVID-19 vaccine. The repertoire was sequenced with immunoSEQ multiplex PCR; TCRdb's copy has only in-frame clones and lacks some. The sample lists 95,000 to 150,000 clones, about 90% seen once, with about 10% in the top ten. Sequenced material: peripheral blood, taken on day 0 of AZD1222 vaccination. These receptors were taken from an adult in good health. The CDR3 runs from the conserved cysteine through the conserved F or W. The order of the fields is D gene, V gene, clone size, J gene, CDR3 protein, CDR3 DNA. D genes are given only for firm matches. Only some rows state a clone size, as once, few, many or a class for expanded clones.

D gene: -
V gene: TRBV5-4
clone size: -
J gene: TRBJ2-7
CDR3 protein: CASSVLDEQYF
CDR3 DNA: TGTGCCAGCAGCGTTCTTGACGAGCAGTACTTC

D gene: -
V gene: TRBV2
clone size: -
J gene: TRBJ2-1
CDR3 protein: CASSFGGRIGFPEQFF
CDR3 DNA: TGTGCCAGCAGTTTTGGGGGGAGAATCGGGTTCCCTGAGCAGTTCTTC

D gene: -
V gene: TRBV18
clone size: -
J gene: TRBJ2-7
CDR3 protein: CASSVDYEQYF
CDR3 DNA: TGTGCCAGCTCAGTCGACTACGAGCAGTACTTC

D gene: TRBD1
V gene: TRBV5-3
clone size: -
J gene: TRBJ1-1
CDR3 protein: CARSNKQDEGQGPSLNTEAFF
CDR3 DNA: TGTGCCAGAAGCAACAAACAAGATGAAGGACAGGGACCGTCCCTGAACACTGAAGCTTTCTTT

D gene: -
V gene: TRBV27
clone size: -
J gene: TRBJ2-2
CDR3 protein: CASSFRHSNTGELFF
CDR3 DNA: TGTGCCAGCAGTTTTCGACACTCGAACACCGGGGAGCTGTTTTTT

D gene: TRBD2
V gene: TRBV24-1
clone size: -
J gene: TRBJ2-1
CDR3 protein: CATSHVTAGGPTSYNEQFF
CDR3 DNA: TGTGCCACCTCCCATGTTACGGCGGGAGGGCCGACCTCCTACAATGAGCAGTTCTTC

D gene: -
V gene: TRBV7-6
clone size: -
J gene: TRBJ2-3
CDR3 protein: CASSLAGGESTDTQYF
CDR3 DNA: TGTGCCAGCAGCTTAGCGGGCGGGGAAAGCACAGATACGCAGTATTTT

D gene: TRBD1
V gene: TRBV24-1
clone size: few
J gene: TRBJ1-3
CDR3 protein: CATSDSGGYGNTIYF
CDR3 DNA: TGTGCCACCAGTGATTCAGGGGGCTATGGAAACACCATATATTTT

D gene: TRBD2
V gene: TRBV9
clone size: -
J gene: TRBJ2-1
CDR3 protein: CASSVRLAGEFSYNEQFF
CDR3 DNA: TGTGCCAGCAGCGTACGGCTAGCGGGGGAGTTCTCCTACAATGAGCAGTTCTTC

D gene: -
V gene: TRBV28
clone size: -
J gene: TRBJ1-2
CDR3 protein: CATLPSRRDGYGYTF
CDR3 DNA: TGTGCCACCCTCCCCTCCCGCAGGGACGGCTATGGCTACACCTTC

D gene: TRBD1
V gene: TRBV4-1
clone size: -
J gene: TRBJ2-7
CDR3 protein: CASSSDRGIYEQYF
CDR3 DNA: TGCGCCAGCAGCTCCGACAGGGGGATTTACGAGCAGTACTTC

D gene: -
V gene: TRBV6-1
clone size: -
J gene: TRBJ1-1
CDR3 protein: CASSERTENTEAFF
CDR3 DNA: TGTGCCAGCAGTGAAAGGACAGAGAACACTGAAGCTTTCTTT

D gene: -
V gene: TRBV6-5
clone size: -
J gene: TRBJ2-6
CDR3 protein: CASRTGSSGANVLTF
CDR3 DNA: TGTGCCAGCAGAACAGGGAGCTCTGGGGCCAACGTCCTGACTTTC

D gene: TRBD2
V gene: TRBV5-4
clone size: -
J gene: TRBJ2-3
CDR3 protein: CASAEAGGRDTQYF
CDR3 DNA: TGTGCCAGCGCCGAAGCGGGGGGGAGGGATACGCAGTATTTT

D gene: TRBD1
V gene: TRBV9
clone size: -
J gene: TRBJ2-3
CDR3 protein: CASSPPGQGGDTQYF
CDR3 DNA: TGTGCCAGCAGCCCGCCGGGACAGGGGGGCGATACGCAGTATTTT

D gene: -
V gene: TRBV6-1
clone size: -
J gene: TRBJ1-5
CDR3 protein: CASSVSVLGTHNQPQHF
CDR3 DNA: TGTGCCAGCAGTGTATCTGTCTTAGGAACCCATAATCAGCCCCAGCATTTT

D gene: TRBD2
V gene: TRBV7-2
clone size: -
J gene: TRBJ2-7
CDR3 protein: CASSLSLADYEQYF
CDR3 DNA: TGTGCCAGCAGCTTAAGTCTAGCGGACTACGAGCAGTACTTC

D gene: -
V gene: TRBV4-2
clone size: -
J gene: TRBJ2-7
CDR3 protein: CASSQGDWAYEQYF
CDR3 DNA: TGTGCCAGCAGCCAAGGGGACTGGGCCTACGAGCAGTACTTC

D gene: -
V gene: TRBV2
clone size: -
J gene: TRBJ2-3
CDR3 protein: CASSEGQGGSTDTQYF
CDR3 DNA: TGTGCCAGCAGTGAAGGGCAGGGAGGCAGCACAGATACGCAGTATTTT

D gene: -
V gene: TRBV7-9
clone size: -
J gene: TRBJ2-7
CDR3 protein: CASSLPGMAYEQYF
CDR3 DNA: TGTGCCAGCAGCTTACCAGGGATGGCCTACGAGCAGTACTTC

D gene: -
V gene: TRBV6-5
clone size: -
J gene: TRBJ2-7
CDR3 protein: CASSMTAEQYF
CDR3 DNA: TGTGCCAGCAGCATGACAGCCGAGCAGTACTTC

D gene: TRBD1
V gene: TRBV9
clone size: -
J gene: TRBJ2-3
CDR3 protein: CASSVNTGVADTQYF
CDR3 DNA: TGTGCCAGCAGCGTAAACACAGGGGTGGCAGATACGCAGTATTTT

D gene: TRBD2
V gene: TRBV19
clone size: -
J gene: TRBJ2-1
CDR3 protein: CASESGTSDNEQFF
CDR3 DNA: TGTGCCAGCGAGTCCGGGACTAGCGACAATGAGCAGTTCTTC

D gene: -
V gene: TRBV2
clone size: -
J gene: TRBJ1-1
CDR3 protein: CASSESTGYTEAFF
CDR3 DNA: TGTGCCAGCAGTGAAAGTACGGGTTACACTGAAGCTTTCTTT

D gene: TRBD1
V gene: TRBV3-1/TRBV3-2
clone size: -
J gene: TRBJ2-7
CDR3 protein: CASSQDPDRGREQYF
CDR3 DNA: TGTGCCAGCAGCCAAGATCCGGACAGGGGGCGCGAGCAGTACTTC

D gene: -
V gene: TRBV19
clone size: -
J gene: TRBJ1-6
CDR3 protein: CASSTTYNSPLHF
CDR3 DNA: TGTGCCAGTAGTACTACCTATAATTCACCCCTCCACTTT

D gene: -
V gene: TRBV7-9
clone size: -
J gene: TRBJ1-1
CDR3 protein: CASILTGNTEAFF
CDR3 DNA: TGTGCCAGCATCCTAACAGGGAACACTGAAGCTTTCTTT

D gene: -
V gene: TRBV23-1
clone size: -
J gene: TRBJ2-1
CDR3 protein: CASSQEGVFTAYNEQFF
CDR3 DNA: TGCGCCAGCAGCCAAGAGGGGGTCTTTACCGCGTACAATGAGCAGTTCTTC

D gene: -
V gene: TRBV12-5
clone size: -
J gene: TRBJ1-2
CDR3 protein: CASGRNRYYGYTF
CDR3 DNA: TGTGCTAGTGGCCGGAACAGGTACTATGGCTACACCTTC

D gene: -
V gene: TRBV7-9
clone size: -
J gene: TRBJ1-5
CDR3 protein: CASSLVGGPQHF
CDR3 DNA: TGTGCCAGCAGCTTAGTCGGGGGGCCCCAGCATTTT

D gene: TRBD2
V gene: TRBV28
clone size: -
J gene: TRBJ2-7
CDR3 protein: CASSSRLSGRGEQYF
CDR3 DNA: TGTGCCAGCAGTAGCCGACTAAGCGGGAGGGGCGAGCAGTACTTC

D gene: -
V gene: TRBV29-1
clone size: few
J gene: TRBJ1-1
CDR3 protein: CSVRDTPNTEAFF
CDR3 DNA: TGCAGCGTTAGGGACACACCTAACACTGAAGCTTTCTTT

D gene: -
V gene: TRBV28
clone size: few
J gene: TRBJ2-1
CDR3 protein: CASSEYRASYNEQFF
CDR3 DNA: TGTGCCAGCAGCGAATACAGGGCCTCCTACAATGAGCAGTTCTTC

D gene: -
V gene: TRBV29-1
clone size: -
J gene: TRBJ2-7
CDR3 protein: CSVRGDLNNEQYF
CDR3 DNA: TGCAGCGTCCGGGGAGACTTGAATAACGAGCAGTACTTC

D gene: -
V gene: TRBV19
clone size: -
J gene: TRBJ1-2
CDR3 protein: CASSISGTAGLSDGYTF
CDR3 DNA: TGTGCCAGTAGTATATCGGGCACGGCAGGCCTCTCCGATGGCTACACCTTC

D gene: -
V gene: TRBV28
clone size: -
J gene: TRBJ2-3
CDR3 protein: CASSWGSTDTQYF
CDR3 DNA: TGTGCCAGCAGTTGGGGCAGCACAGATACGCAGTATTTT

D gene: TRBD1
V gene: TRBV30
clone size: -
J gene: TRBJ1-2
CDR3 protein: CAWSDGQGLGYTF
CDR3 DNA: TGTGCCTGGAGTGATGGACAGGGCCTTGGCTACACCTTC

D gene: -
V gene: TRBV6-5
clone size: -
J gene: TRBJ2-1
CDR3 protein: CASSYSGLYNEQFF
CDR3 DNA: TGTGCCAGCAGTTACTCGGGCCTCTACAATGAGCAGTTCTTC

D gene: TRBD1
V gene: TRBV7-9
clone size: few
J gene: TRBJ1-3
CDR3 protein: CASSTWTGSSGNTIYF
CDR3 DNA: TGTGCCAGCAGCACCTGGACAGGGAGTTCTGGAAACACCATATATTTT

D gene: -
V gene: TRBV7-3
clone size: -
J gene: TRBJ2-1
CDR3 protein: CASSQSTDHEQFF
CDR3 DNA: TGTGCCAGCAGCCAGTCTACCGATCATGAGCAGTTCTTC

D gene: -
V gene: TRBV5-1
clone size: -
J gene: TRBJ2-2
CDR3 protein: CASSSSVLGGSNTGELFF
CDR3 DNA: TGCGCCAGCAGCTCGTCCGTCTTGGGGGGATCGAACACCGGGGAGCTGTTTTTT

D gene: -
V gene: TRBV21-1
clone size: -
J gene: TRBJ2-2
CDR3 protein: CASSKVEGRTNTGELFF
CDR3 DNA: TGTGCCAGCAGCAAAGTTGAAGGGCGTACGAACACCGGGGAGCTGTTTTTT

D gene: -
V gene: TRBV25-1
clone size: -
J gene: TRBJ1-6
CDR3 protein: CASSDRVAYNSPLHF
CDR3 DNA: TGTGCCAGCAGTGACAGGGTCGCCTATAATTCACCCCTCCACTTT

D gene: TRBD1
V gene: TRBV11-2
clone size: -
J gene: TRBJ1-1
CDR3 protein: CASSLQGAYTEAFF
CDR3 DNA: TGTGCCAGCAGCTTACAGGGGGCCTACACTGAAGCTTTCTTT

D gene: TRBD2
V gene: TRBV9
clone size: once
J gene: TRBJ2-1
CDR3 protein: CASSVEITSGIPYNEQFF
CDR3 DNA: TGTGCCAGCAGCGTAGAAATTACTAGCGGGATTCCCTACAATGAGCAGTTCTTC

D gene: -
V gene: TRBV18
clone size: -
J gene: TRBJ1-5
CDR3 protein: CASSRRGLGSNQPQHF
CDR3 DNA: TGTGCCAGCTCACGCCGCGGTTTGGGCAGCAATCAGCCCCAGCATTTT